This TCR beta chain was captured in a study of cytomegalovirus exposure and HLA in healthy donors (dated by TCRdb to 2016 to 2017). With regard to the full study: According to a later analysis, one platform produced both the 110 or so validation repertoires and the 720 or so repertoires of the first cohort. To predict cytomegalovirus infection status, the study brought together high-throughput TCR immunosequencing, statistical association of individual TCRs with disease status, and machine learning. The study aimed to test whether cataloging public T cell receptors could reveal signatures of past pathogen exposure. A separate validation cohort of over 95 different subjects was used in addition to the roughly 720-subject first cohort. What the research found in general, with its limitations: The classifier was reported to diagnose cytomegalovirus status with high specificity and sensitivity in both the original cohort and the validation cohort. It was suggested by the authors that the approach could potentially be generalized to other disease states and immunological phenotypes. Most TCR sequences were seen in very few donors, while some public TCRs were found in many individuals. The validation cohort had no HLA typing available for a later analysis, so co-occurrence within that cohort was assessed over all 120 or so repertoires. A few of the identified cytomegalovirus-associated TCR beta chains were confirmed in vitro to be specific for cytomegalovirus antigens. A later analysis found that TCRs clustered in the first cohort also tended to co-occur in the roughly 120 validation repertoires, with 94% of cluster scores above 0. The study gave a list of roughly 150 TCR beta chains associated with cytomegalovirus.

Donors formed part of the validation cohort, which comprised 120 subjects and was distinct from the first cohort of under 850 subjects. The CDR3, cysteine through phenylalanine, is 14 amino acids long. CDR3 DNA only is kept here, 42 bases in frame from base 1. V is reduced by 2 bases and J by 5 bases, leaving a spacing of 13 bases between them. Looking up the germline V gene yields CDR1 SGHTA and CDR2 FQGTGA. The library was made by the immunoSEQ multiplex PCR assay. The published analysis was carried out like this. A statistical classification framework was built to diagnose cytomegalovirus status from the catalog of TCR beta chain sequences. The table was pulled from immuneACCESS by TCRdb, which kept in-frame rearrangements only. Such tables lose some clones; where checked, under half of the loss comes from unresolved V genes, and the rest has no known cause. V, J and clone size were drawn from that table, and D and trimming were deduced from the DNA. The sample data list about 84,000 clones, and roughly 93% of these were observed just once. In total, the top ten clones hold roughly 1.9% of the sample.

Remarks on this clone: Its antigen is currently not known. It has no much larger one-base neighbor in the sample; base qualities were not kept.

The specimen was PBMCs. The chain uses TRBV7-3 and TRBJ2-7, with no confident D gene call. This sequence was found in a man aged 25-40 years in good health and CMV-seronegative. CDR3 protein: CASSLGFSSDEQYF. The DNA sequence reads TGTGCCAGCAGCTTAGGGTTTTCCAGCGACGAGCAGTACTTC.